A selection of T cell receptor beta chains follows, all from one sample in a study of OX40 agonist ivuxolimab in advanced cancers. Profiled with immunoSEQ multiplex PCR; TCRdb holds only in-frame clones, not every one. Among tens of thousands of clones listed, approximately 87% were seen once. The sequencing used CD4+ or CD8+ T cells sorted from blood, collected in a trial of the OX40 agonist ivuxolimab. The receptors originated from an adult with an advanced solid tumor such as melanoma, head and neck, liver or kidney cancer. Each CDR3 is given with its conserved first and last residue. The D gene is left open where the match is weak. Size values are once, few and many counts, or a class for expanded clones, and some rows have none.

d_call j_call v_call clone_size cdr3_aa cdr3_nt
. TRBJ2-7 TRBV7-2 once CASSLMFGVGSYEQYF TGTGCCAGCAGCTTAATGTTTGGAGTAGGATCCTACGAGCAGTACTTC
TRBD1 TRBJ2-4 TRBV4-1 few CASSRPGQGAKNIQYF TGCGCCAGCAGCCGACCAGGACAGGGGGCCAAAAACATTCAGTACTTC
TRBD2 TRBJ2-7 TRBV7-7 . CASSLNPPSSGRNDEQYF TGTGCTAGCAGCCTAAACCCTCCCTCTAGCGGGAGGAACGACGAGCAGTACTTC
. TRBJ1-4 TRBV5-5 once CASSLNEKLFF TGTGCCAGCAGCCTGAATGAAAAACTGTTTTTT
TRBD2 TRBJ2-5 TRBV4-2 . CASSQSGSKETQYF TGTGCCAGCAGCCAAAGCGGGAGTAAGGAGACCCAGTACTTC
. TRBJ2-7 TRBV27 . CASSLSNTYSYEQYF TGTGCCAGCAGTTTATCGAACACGTACTCCTACGAGCAGTACTTC
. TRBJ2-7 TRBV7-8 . CASSLAPRGGLYEQYF TGTGCCAGCAGCTTAGCGCCGAGGGGTGGCCTCTACGAGCAGTACTTC
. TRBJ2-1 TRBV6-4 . CASSARAGSGNEQFF TGTGCCAGCAGTGCTCGGGCGGGAAGTGGGAATGAGCAGTTCTTC
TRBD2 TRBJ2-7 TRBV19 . CASSIRTSASSYEQYF TGTGCCAGTAGTATCCGGACTAGCGCCAGCTCCTACGAGCAGTACTTC
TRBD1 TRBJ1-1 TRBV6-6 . CASSWGQTLNTEAFF TGTGCCAGCAGTTGGGGACAGACCTTGAACACTGAAGCTTTCTTT